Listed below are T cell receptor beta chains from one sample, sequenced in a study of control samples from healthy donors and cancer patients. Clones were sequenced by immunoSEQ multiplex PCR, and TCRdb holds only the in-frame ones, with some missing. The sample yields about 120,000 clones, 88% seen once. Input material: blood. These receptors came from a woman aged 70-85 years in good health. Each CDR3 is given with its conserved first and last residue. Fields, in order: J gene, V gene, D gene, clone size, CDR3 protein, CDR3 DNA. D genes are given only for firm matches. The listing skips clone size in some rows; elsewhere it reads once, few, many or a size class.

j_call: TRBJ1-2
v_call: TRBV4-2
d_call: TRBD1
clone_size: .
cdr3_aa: CASRTGQGAAGYTF
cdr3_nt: TGTGCCAGCAGAACCGGACAGGGGGCAGCTGGCTACACCTTC

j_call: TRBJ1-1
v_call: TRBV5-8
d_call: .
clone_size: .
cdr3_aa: CASSLVMNTEAFF
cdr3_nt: TGTGCCAGCAGCTTGGTTATGAACACTGAAGCTTTCTTT

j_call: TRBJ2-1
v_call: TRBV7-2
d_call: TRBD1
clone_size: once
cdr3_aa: CASSVQGNRQFF
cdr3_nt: TGTGCCAGCAGCGTACAGGGGAATAGGCAGTTCTTC

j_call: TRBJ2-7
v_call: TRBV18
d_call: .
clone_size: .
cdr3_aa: CASSPSGDTYEQYF
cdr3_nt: TGTGCCAGCTCACCTAGCGGTGACACCTACGAGCAGTACTTC

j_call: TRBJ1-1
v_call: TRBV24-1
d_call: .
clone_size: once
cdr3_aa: CATSDSHTMNTEAFF
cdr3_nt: TGTGCCACCAGTGATTCGCACACCATGAACACTGAAGCTTTCTTT

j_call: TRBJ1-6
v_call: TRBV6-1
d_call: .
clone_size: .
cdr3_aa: CASSESLVSDSPLHF
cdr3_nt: TGTGCCAGCAGTGAATCTCTGGTATCGGATTCACCCCTCCACTTT

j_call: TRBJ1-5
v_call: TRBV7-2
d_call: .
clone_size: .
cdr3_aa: CASSLARWPQHF
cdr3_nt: TGTGCCAGCAGCTTAGCCCGATGGCCCCAGCATTTT

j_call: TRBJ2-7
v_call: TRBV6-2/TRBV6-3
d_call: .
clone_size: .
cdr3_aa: CASSYDTPANEQYF
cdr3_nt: TGTGCCAGCAGTTACGACACCCCCGCTAACGAGCAGTACTTC

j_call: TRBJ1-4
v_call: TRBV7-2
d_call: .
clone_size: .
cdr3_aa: CASSLSSRGEEKLFF
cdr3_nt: TGTGCCAGCAGCTTATCTTCCAGGGGTGAAGAAAAACTGTTTTTT

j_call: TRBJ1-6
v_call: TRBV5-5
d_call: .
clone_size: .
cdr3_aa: CASSLESSYNSPLHF
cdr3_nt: TGTGCCAGCAGCTTAGAGAGCTCCTATAATTCACCCCTCCACTTT

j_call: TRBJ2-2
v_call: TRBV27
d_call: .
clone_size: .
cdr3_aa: CASSLVGSGELFF
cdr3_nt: TGTGCCAGCAGTTTGGTAGGGTCCGGGGAGCTGTTTTTT

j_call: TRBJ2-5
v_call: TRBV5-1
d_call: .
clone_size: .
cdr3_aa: CASTTGGQETQYF
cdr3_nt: TGCGCCAGCACTACTGGGGGTCAGGAGACCCAGTACTTC

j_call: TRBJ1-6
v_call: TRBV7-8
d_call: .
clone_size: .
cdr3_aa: CASSLEGVVLYNSPLHF
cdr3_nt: TGTGCCAGCAGCTTAGAAGGAGTGGTGTTGTATAATTCACCCCTCCACTTT

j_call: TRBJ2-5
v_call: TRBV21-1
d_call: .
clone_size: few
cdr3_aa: CASIGTSGGQTQYF
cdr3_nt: TGTGCCAGCATTGGGACTAGCGGGGGGCAGACCCAGTACTTC

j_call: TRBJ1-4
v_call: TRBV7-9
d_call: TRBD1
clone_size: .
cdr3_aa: CASSPRQGTNEKLFF
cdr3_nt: TGTGCCAGCAGCCCGAGACAGGGGACTAATGAAAAACTGTTTTTT

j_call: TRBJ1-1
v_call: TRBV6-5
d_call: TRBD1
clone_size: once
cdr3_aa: CASRSQGAKTEAFF
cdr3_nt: TGTGCCAGCAGGTCCCAGGGGGCGAAGACAGAAGCTTTCTTT

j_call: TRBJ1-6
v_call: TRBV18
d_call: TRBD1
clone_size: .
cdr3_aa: CATGMTGQNSPLHF
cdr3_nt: TGTGCCACCGGAATGACAGGGCAAAATTCACCCCTCCACTTT

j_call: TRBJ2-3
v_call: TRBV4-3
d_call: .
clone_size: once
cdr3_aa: CASSRGSGAGGNTDTQYF
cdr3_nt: TGCGCCAGCAGCCGTGGGTCAGGGGCGGGTGGCAACACAGATACGCAGTATTTT

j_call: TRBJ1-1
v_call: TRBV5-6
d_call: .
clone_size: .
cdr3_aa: CASSFGTNTEAFF
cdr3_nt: TGTGCCAGCAGCTTTGGAACGAACACTGAAGCTTTCTTT

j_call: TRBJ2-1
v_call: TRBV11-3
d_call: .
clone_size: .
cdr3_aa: CASSSGGPYNEQFF
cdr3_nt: TGTGCCAGCAGCTCCGGGGGACCCTACAATGAGCAGTTCTTC

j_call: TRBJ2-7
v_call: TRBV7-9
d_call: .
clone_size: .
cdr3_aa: CASSYTGSYEQYF
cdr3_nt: TGTGCCAGCAGCTACACGGGTAGCTACGAGCAGTACTTC

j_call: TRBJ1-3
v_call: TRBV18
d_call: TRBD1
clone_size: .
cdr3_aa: CASSPGTGLSLSGNTIYF
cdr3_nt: TGTGCCAGCTCACCCGGGACAGGGCTATCTCTGTCGGGAAACACCATATATTTT

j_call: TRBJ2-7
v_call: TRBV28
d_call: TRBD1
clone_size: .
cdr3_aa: CASYRGFSSYEQYF
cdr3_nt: TGTGCCAGCTACAGGGGGTTTTCTTCCTACGAGCAGTACTTC

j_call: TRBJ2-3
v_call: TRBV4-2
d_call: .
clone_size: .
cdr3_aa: CASSQDISRLTDTQYF
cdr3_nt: TGTGCCAGCAGCCAAGATATTTCCCGCCTGACAGATACGCAGTATTTT

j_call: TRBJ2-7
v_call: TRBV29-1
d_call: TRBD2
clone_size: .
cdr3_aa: CSGVAGASYEQYF
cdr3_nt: TGCAGCGGGGTAGCGGGGGCCTCCTACGAGCAGTACTTC

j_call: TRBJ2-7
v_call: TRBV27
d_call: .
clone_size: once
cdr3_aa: CASSFRGTSYEQYF
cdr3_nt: TGTGCCAGCAGTTTCCGGGGGACTTCGTACGAGCAGTACTTC

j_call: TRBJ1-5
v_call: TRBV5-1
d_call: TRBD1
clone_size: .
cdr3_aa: CASSPGTGLGQPQHF
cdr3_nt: TGCGCCAGCAGCCCGGGGACAGGGCTGGGGCAGCCCCAGCATTTT

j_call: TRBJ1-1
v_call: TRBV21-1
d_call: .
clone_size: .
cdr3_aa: CASSKGGLSNTEAFF
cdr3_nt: TGTGCCAGCAGCAAAGGGGGACTGTCGAACACTGAAGCTTTCTTT

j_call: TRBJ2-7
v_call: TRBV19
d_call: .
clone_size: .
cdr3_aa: CASSTGTPTYEQYF
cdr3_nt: TGTGCCTCATCGACCGGGACCCCGACCTACGAGCAGTACTTC

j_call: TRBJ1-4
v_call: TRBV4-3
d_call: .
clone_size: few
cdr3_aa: CASSPTTATNEKLFF
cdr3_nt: TGCGCCAGCAGCCCCACGACAGCAACTAATGAAAAACTGTTTTTT

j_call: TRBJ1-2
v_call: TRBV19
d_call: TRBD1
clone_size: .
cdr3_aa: CASSNSRPGTGDLGGYTF
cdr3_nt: TGTGCCAGTAGCAACTCCCGCCCCGGGACAGGGGATTTGGGTGGCTACACCTTC

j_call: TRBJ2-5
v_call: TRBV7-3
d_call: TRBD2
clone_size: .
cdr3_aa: CASSLGLAVGETQYF
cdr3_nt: TGTGCCAGCAGCTTAGGACTAGCGGTAGGGGAGACCCAGTACTTC

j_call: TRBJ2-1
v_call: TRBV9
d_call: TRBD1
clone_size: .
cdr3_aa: CASSAGQDIDEQFF
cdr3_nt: TGTGCCAGCAGCGCGGGACAGGATATCGATGAGCAGTTCTTC

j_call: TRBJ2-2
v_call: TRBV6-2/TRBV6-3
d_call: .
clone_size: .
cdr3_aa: CASSITGELFF
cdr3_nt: TGTGCCAGCAGTATCACCGGGGAGCTGTTTTTT

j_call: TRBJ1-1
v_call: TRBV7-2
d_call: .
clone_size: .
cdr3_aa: CASSPTGLYTEAFF
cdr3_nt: TGTGCCAGCAGCCCCACGGGACTTTACACTGAAGCTTTCTTT

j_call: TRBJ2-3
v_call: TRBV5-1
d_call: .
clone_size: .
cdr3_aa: CASGGTDWPYTQYF
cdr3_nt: TGCGCCAGCGGGGGAACCGACTGGCCCTATACGCAGTATTTT

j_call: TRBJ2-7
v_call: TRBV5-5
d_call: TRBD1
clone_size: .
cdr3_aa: CASTGQGIYEQYF
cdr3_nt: TGTGCCAGCACCGGACAGGGAATCTACGAGCAGTACTTC

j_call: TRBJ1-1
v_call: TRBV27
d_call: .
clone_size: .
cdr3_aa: CASSSATGMNTEAFF
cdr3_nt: TGTGCCAGCAGTTCGGCGACAGGAATGAACACTGAAGCTTTCTTT